This TCR beta chain derives from a study of blood T cell repertoires in COVID-19 (dated by TCRdb to 2019 to 2021). With regard to the full study: Samples covering the acute and convalescent phases of COVID-19 were provided by collaborators in the United States, Italy and Spain. The material from the prospective study consisted of cDNA or gDNA derived from T cells, B-cell-depleted T cells, or PBMCs. The dataset comprised deeply sampled blood TCRbeta repertoires from subjects exposed to, actively infected with, or recovered from COVID-19. The repertoires were released in a freely available public database meant as a resource for research on the immune response to SARS-CoV-2. The samples were drawn from two sources: the first 160 participants of the ongoing ImmuneRACE study, and 1,200 or so subjects contributed by 6 global collaborators. A de-identified subject ID, COVID-19 status, age in years and sex were almost always included in the sample metadata. Where available, HLA class I and class II types were obtained from metadata supplied by the sample provider rather than from assay-based typing.

The immunoSEQ Assay, a bias-controlled multiplex PCR, was used to amplify TCRbeta CDR3 regions from genomic DNA. In the source study's methods: The number of nucleated cells in each sample was estimated by amplification of reference gene primers within the assay. To quantify the absolute abundance of each unique TCRbeta CDR3 rearrangement, sequence reads were collapsed and filtered. Productive Simpson clonality was computed per sample as the square root of Simpson's diversity index over productive rearrangements. TCRdb retrieved this table from immuneACCESS and kept in-frame rearrangements only. Not all clones are present; in checked studies, unresolved V genes account for under half, and no reason is known for the remainder. V, J and clone size derive from that table, while D and trimming were established from the DNA sequence. This sample is represented by some 150,000 clones; nearly 80% of them were singletons. Approximately 15% of the sample is taken by the ten largest.

A remark on this clone: Its antigen is not yet known. There are no base qualities to consult, and no much larger clone falls within one base.

The collaborating institutions used their own protocols to collect whole blood in K2EDTA tubes. Collaborator samples were shipped for TCRbeta analysis as frozen whole blood, isolated PBMCs, or DNA extracted from either sample type. Here is what the overall study found, with its caveats: The quantity of clinical and demographic metadata differed by source and by participant and was supplied without curation.

The germline V gene sets CDR1 to SGHRS and CDR2 to YFSETQ. Spanning cysteine to phenylalanine, the CDR3 consists of 14 amino acids. Only CDR3 DNA remains: 42 bases, in frame from the first base. V was cut back by 0 bases and J by 5 bases, leaving a gap of 11 bases between them. This clonotype originated in a woman of 80 years or more with acute or convalescent COVID-19. The V gene is TRBV5-1 and the J gene is TRBJ1-1; the D gene is perhaps TRBD1, from 6 matching bases. Sequenced material: peripheral blood. The CDR3 protein is CASSLAGAKTEAFF. In nucleotide form, the sequence is TGCGCCAGCAGCTTGGCAGGGGCGAAAACTGAAGCTTTCTTT.